This TCR beta chain was identified in a study of blood T cell repertoires in COVID-19. Study summary: The cDNA or gDNA used as material had been derived from T cells, B-cell-depleted T cells, or PBMCs.

Per the original methods: Amplification of reference gene primers provided the estimated nucleated cell counts. Libraries were prepared by immunoSEQ multiplex PCR; TCRdb keeps only in-frame clonotypes and omits some of them. V and J calls and clone size are those listed in that table; D and trimming were worked out from the DNA. This table has 110,000 to 150,000 clones, more than 65% appearing once. Sequencing was performed on peripheral blood. The origin of this receptor is a man in his 60s with acute or convalescent COVID-19.

In DNA form, the CDR3 reads TGTGCCAGCTCACCCCCTACGTTGAATGAGCAGTTCTTC. Protein: CASSPPTLNEQFF. The J gene is TRBJ2-1, the V gene TRBV18; no clear D gene. Germline lookup yields CDR1 KGHSH and CDR2 LQKENI. CDR3 length: 13 amino acids. V was trimmed by 3 bases and J by 7 bases, leaving 10 bases between them.